This T cell receptor beta chain was identified during a study of CD8+ T cells in alopecia areata (dated by TCRdb to between 2017 and 2018). With regard to the full study: Treated patients were enrolled in an open-label pilot trial of oral tofacitinib at 5 to 10 mg twice daily for moderate-to-severe alopecia areata. Patients stayed on tofacitinib for 6 to 18 months and then had 6 months of follow-up off drug so that delayed response and recurrence could be assessed. In both human patients and the C3H/HeJ mouse model, the study applied high-throughput TCRbeta sequencing to look at T cell clonal expansion in alopecia areata. Human TCRbeta sequencing covered scalp tissue and sorted CD4+ and CD8+ peripheral blood T cells from patchy and totalis/universalis alopecia areata patients and healthy controls. Tofacitinib-treated patients had biopsies at baseline and at 4 and 24 weeks of treatment, with a later scalp biopsy in several patients. Scalp clonality was compared among normal scalp (n=4), patchy alopecia areata scalp (n=8), and alopecia totalis/universalis scalp (n=8). RNA was extracted with the PAXgene miRNA kit for fixed scalp, the miRNeasy kit for PBMCs, and the RNeasy kit for mouse skin. Amplification of TCRbeta CDR3 regions was done by immunoSEQ multiplex PCR using 35 Vbeta forward primers and 13 Jbeta reverse primers. What the study reported, not specific to this receptor: Unlike mouse skin, which is dominated by gammadelta T cells, normal human skin has resident alphabeta T cells that are also sequenced, and this complicates analysis of the scalp TCR repertoire. TCR sequences shared between patients were less clear than in mice, possibly partly because of HLA diversity in the patient population. Lesional scalp, especially in alopecia totalis/universalis, showed higher clonality and more expanded CD8+ clones than normal scalp, suggesting antigenic drive.

On this clone itself: The clone's antigen remains unknown. No base qualities exist here, and no much larger clone lies one base off it.

Lesional scalp punch biopsies and peripheral blood were obtained from alopecia areata patients. After PBMCs were isolated by density centrifugation and stained for CD3, CD4 and CD8, a FACSAria was used to sort CD4+ and CD8+ T cells. V is shortened by 6 bases, J by 7 bases, and the region joining them spans 13 bases. Via the germline V gene, CDR1 is SQVTM and CDR2 ANQGSEA. From its cysteine to its phenylalanine, the CDR3 spans 12 amino acids. Kept here is only the CDR3 DNA, which spans 36 bases and is read in frame from base 1. Receptor amplification or capture employed the immunoSEQ multiplex PCR assay. RNA was extracted from all samples and reverse transcribed into cDNA as template for TCR sequencing. SuperScript III was used for first-strand cDNA synthesis, primed with a 2:1 mix of oligo-dT and random hexamers. Amplification bias was assessed with a synthetic immune receptor repertoire, and residual bias was removed computationally. Regarding the original processing steps: Raw reads were preprocessed to remove errors, and CDR3 was defined according to IMGT conventions as the region from the conserved cysteine to phenylalanine. Clonality was computed as 1 minus the Shannon entropy, with the entropy normalized by log2 of the number of productive unique TCRs. Scalp TCRbeta sequences were cross-referenced with sorted blood CD4 and CD8 repertoires so that the CD4 or CD8 identity of scalp clones could be inferred. Sourced from immuneACCESS, this table was stored by TCRdb with only in-frame sequences that have V and J called. A share of the clones is absent; for the studies checked, an unresolved V gene accounts for under half, and the remainder has no known explanation. The V and J calls and clone size are taken from that table; D and trimming were inferred from the DNA. This sample comprises around 140,000 clones, roughly 50% of them detected only once. The top ten constitute approximately 7% of the sample.

This TCR derives from a human donor with alopecia areata. The sequenced sample consisted of CD4+ T cells sorted from blood. The chain uses TRBV29-1 and TRBJ2-1; the D gene is perhaps TRBD1 or TRBD2, each of them matching over 6 bases. The DNA sequence follows: TGCAGCGTCGAAAGGGGGGTAAATGAGCAGTTCTTC. This codes for CSVERGVNEQFF.